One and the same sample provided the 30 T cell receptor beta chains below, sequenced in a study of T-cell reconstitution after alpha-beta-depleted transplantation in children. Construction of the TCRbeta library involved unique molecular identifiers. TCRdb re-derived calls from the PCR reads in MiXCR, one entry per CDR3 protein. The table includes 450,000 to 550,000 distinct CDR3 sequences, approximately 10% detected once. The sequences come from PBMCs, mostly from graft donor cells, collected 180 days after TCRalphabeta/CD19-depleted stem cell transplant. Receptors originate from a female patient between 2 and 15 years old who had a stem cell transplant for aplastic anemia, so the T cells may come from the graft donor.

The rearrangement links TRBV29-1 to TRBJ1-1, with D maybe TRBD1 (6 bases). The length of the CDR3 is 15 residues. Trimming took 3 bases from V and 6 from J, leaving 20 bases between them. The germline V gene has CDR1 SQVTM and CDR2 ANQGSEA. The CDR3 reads CSVDLSGGRLSEAFF. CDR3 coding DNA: TGCAGCGTTGATTTATCGGGGGGGCGGTTGTCTGAAGCTTTCTTT. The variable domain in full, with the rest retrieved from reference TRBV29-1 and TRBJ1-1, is SAVISQKPSRDICQRGTSLTIQCQVDSQVTMMFWYRQQPGQSLTLIATANQGSEATYESGFVIDKFPISRPNLTFSTLTVSNMSPEDSSIYLCSVDLSGGRLSEAFFGQGTRLTVV.

The CDR3 region is CASSLGLAGNTIYF. For the CDR3, the DNA is TGTGCCAGCAGTCTCGGGCTGGCTGGAAACACCATATATTTT. The chain joins TRBV12-3 or TRBV12-4 to TRBJ1-3; D unresolved. The CDR3 is 14 amino acids. V was pared by 5 bases and J by 2 bases, with 10 bases between.

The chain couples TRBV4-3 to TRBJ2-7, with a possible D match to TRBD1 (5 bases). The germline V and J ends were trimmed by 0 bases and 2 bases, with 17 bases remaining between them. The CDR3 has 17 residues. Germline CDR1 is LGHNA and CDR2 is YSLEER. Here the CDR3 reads CASSQDSTGTIAYEQYF. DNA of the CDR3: TGCGCCAGCAGCCAAGATTCTACAGGTACAATTGCCTACGAGCAGTACTTC.

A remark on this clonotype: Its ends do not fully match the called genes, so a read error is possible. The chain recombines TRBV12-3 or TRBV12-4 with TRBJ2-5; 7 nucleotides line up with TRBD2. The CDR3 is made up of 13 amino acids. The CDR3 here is CASKDNSGETRYF. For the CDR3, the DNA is TGTGCCAGCAAGGACAACAGCGGGGAGACCCGGTACTTC.

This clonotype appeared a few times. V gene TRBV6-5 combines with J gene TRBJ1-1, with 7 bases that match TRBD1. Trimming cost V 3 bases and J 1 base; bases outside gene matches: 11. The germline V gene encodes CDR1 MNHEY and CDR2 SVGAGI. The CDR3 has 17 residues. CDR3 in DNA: TGTGCCAGCAGTTATATTTTCCTCCGGGACAGGAACACTGAAGCTTTCTTT. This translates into CASSYIFLRDRNTEAFF.

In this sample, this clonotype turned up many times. The CDR3 nucleotides are TGTGCCAGCAGCCCCGGGGCCTTGAACACTGAAGCTTTCTTT. Translated: CASSPGALNTEAFF. This chain uses TRBV6-5 with TRBJ1-1, with a weak D call TRBD1 (5 bases). Trimming removed 6 bases from V and 0 bases from J, with 11 bases in between. Germline V gene data show CDR1 as MNHEY and CDR2 as SVGAGI. CDR3 length equals 14 residues.

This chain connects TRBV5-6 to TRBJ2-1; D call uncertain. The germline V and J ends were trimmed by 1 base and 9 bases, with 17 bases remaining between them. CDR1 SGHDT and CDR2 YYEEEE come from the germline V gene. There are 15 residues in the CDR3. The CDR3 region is CASSLKIWPTGEQFF. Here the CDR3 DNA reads TGTGCCAGCAGCTTGAAAATTTGGCCCACGGGTGAGCAGTTCTTC. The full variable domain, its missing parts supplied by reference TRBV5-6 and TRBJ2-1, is DAGVTQSPTHLIKTRGQQVTLRCSPKSGHDTVSWYQQALGQGPQFIFQYYEEEERQRGNFPDRFSGHQFPNYSSELNVNALLLGDSALYLCASSLKIWPTGEQFFGPGTRLTVL.

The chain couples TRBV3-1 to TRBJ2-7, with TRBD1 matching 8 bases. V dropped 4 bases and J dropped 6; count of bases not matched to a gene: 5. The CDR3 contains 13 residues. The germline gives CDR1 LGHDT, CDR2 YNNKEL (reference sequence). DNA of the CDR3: TGTGCCAGCAGCCCCCTGACAGGGGTCGAGCAGTACTTC. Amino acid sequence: CASSPLTGVEQYF.

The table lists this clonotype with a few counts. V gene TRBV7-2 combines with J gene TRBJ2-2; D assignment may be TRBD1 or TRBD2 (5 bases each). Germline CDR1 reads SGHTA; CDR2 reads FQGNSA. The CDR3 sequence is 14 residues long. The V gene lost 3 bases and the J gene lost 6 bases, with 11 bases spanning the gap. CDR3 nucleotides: TGTGCCAGCAGCTTGAGGGGTGACGCCGGGGAGCTGTTTTTT. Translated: CASSLRGDAGELFF.

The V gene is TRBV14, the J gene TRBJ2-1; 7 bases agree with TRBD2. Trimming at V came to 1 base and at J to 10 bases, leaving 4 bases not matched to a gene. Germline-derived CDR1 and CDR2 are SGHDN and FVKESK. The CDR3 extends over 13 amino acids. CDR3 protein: CASSQVPTSEQFF. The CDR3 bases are TGTGCCAGCAGCCAAGTTCCGACTAGCGAGCAGTTCTTC.

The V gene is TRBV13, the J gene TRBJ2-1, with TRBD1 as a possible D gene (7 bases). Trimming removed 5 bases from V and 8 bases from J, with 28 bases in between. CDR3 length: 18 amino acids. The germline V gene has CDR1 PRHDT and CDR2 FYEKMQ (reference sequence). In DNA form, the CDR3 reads TGTGCCAGCAGCCCATTACGCCCTGTAGGAGGGGGCCGGGATGAGCAGTTCTTC. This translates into CASSPLRPVGGGRDEQFF.

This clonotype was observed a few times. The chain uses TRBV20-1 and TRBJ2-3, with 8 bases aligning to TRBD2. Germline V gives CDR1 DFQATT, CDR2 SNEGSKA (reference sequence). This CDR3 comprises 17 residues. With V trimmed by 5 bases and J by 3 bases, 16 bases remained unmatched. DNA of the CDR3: TGCAGTGCTTTAGCCCCCAGTGGAGCGGGAGTAACAGATACGCAGTATTTT. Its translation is CSALAPSGAGVTDTQYF.

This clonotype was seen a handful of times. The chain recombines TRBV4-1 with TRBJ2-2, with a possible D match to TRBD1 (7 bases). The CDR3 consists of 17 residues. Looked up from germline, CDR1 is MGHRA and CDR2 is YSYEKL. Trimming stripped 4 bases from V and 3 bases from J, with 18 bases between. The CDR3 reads CASSLPEGALDTGELFF. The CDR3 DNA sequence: TGCGCCAGCAGCCTCCCGGAGGGGGCGCTGGACACCGGGGAGCTGTTTTTT.

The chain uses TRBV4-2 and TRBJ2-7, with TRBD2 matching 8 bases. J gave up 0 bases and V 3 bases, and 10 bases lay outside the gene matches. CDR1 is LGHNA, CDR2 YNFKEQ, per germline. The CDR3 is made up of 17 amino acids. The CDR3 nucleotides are TGTGCCAGCAGCCAGCCGTTCATAAGCGGGGGCTCCTACGAGCAGTACTTC. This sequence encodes CASSQPFISGGSYEQYF.

The CDR3 spells CSVLDSLNTEAFF. CDR3 in DNA: TGCAGCGTTCTGGACAGTTTGAACACTGAAGCTTTCTTT. The chain carries TRBV29-1 and TRBJ1-1; D might be TRBD1 (6 bases). With 5 bases removed from V and 0 bases from J, the gap between germline ends came to 10 bases. CDR3 length: 13 amino acids. Germline CDR1 SQVTM, CDR2 ANQGSEA.

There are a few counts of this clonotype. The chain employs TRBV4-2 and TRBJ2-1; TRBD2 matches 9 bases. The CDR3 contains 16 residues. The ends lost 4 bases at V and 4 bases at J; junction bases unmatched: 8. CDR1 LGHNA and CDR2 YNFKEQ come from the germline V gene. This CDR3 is CASSPTPAGGYNEQFF. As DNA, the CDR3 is TGTGCCAGCAGCCCCACACCAGCGGGAGGATACAATGAGCAGTTCTTC.

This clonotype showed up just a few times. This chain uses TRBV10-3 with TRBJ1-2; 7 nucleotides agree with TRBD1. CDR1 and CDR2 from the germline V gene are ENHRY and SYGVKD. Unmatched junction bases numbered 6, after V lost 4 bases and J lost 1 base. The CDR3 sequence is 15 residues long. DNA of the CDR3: TGTGCCATCAGTGGCAAGGGACAGTTTAACTATGGCTACACCTTC. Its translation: CAISGKGQFNYGYTF.

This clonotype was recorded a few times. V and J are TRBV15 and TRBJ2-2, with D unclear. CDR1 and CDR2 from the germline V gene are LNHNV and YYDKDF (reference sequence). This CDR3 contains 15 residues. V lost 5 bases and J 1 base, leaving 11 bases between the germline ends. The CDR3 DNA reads TGTGCCACCAGCCCTAGGAACAAGAACACCGGGGAGCTGTTTTTT. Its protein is CATSPRNKNTGELFF. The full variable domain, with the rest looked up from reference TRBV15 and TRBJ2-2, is DAMVIQNPRYQVTQFGKPVTLSCSQTLNHNVMYWYQQKSSQAPKLLFHYYDKDFNNEADTPDNFQSRRPNTSFCFLDIRSPGLGDTAMYLCATSPRNKNTGELFFGEGSRLTVL.

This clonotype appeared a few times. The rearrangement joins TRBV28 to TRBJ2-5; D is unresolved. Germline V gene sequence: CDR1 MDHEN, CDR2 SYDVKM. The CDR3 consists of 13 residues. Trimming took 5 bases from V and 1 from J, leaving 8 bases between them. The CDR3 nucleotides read TGTGCCAGCAGTCGGCAGCCCCAAGAGACCCAGTACTTC. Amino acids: CASSRQPQETQYF. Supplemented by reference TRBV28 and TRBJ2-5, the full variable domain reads DVKVTQSSRYLVKRTGEKVFLECVQDMDHENMFWYRQDPGLGLRLIYFSYDVKMKEKGDIPEGYSVSREKKERFSLILESASTNQTSMYLCASSRQPQETQYFGPGTRLLVL.

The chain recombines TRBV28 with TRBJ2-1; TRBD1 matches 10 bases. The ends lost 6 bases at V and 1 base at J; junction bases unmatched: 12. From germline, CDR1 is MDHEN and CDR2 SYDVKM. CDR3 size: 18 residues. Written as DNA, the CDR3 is TGTGCCAGCAGCCCTGGGACAGGGGCTCCTCTTTCCTACAATGAGCAGTTCTTC. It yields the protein CASSPGTGAPLSYNEQFF.

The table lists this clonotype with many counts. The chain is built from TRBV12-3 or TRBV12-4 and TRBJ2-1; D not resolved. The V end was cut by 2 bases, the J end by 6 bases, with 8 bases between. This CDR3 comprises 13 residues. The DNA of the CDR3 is TGTGCCAGCAGTTTACCCCTGAGCAATGAGCAGTTCTTC. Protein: CASSLPLSNEQFF.

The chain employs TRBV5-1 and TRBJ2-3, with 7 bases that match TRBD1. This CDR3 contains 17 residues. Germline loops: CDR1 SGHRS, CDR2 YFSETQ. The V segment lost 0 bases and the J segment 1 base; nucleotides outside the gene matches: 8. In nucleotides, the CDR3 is TGCGCCAGCAGCTTGGGCCCGACAGGGCGCGGCACAGATACGCAGTATTTT. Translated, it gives CASSLGPTGRGTDTQYF.

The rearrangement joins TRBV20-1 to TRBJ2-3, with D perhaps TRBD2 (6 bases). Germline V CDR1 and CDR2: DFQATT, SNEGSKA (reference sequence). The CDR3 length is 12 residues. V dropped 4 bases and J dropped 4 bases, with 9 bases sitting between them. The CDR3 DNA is TGCAGTGCTAAGGAGGGCGCAGATACGCAGTATTTT. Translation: CSAKEGADTQYF.

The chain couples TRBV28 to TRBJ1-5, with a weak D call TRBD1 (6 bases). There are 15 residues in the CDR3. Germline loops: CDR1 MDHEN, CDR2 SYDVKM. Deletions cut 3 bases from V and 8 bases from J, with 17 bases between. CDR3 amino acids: CASSFPGAPREPQHF. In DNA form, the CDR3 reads TGTGCCAGCAGTTTCCCAGGGGCGCCGAGGGAGCCCCAGCATTTT.

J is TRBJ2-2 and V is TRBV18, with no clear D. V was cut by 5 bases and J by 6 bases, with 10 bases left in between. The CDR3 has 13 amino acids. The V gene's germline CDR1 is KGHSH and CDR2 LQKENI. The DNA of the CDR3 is TGTGCCAGCTCAACCATTGGGGCCGGGGAGCTGTTTTTT. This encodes CASSTIGAGELFF.

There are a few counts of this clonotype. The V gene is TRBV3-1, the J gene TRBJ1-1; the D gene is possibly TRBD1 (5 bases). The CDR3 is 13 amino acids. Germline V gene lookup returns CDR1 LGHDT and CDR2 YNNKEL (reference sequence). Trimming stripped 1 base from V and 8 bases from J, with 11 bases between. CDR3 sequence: CASSQGGRIEAFF. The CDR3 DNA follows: TGTGCCAGCAGCCAAGGGGGACGCATAGAAGCTTTCTTT.

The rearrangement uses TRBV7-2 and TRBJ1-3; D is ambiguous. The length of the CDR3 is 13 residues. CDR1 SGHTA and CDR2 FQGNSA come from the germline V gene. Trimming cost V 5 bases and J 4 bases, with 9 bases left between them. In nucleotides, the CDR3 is TGTGCCAGCAGCAACCCTCCCGGAAACACCATATATTTT. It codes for CASSNPPGNTIYF.

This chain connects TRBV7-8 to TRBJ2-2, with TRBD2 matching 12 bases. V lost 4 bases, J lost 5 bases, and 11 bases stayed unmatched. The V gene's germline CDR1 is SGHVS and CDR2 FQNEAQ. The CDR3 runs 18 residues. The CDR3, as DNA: TGTGCCAGCAGCTCAGCGTCCCTAGCGGGAGGGTCGACCGGGGAGCTGTTTTTT. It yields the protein CASSSASLAGGSTGELFF.

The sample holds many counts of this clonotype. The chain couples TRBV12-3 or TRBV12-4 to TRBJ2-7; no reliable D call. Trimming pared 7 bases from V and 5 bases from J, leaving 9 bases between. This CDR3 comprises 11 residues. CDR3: CASTTGHEQYF. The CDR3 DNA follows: TGTGCCAGCACTACCGGCCACGAGCAGTACTTC.

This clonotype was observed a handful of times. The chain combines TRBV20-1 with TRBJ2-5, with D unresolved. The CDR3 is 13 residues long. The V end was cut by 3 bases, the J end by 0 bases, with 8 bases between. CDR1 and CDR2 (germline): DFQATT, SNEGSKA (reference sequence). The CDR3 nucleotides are TGCAGTGCTAGGAGCCAGAACCAAGAGACCCAGTACTTC. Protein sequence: CSARSQNQETQYF.